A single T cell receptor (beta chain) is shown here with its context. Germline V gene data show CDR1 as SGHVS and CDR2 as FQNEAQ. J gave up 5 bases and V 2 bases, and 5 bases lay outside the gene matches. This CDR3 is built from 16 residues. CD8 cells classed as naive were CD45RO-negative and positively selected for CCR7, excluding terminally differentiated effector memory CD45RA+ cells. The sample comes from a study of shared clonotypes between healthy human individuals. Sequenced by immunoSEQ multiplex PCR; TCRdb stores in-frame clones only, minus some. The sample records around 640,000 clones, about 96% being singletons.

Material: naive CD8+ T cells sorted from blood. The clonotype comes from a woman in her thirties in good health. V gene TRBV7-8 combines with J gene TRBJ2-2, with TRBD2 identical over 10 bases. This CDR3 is CASSLSLAGETGELFF. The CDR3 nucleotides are TGTGCCAGCAGCTTAAGTCTAGCGGGAGAGACCGGGGAGCTGTTTTTT.